The sequence of this T cell receptor (beta chain) was determined in a study of cytomegalovirus exposure and HLA in healthy donors. The PCR ran on 60 Vbeta and 13 Jbeta primers. TCRdb's copy holds only in-frame clones and misses some; the assay was immunoSEQ multiplex PCR. The sample lists more than 80,000 clones, about four fifths occurring once. The receptor was isolated from a female donor in good health and CMV-seropositive. The specimen sequenced was PBMCs.

CDR3 nucleotides: TGTGCCAGCAGTTCTACTTACGAGCAGTACTTC. It translates to CASSSTYEQYF. This chain uses TRBV28 with TRBJ2-7; D gene unclear. Per germline, CDR1 MDHEN and CDR2 SYDVKM. The CDR3 extends over 11 amino acids. Trimming removed 4 bases at V and 4 bases at J, with 5 bases between.